This TCR beta chain was retrieved from a study of regulatory T cells in long-lasting Graves disease. On this clonotype: Its target is not known.

TCR beta libraries were built with iRepertoire HTBI primers and Arm-PCR of CDR3 regions. MiXCR, run by TCRdb on the multiplex PCR reads, gives a single entry per CDR3 protein. Of around 420,000 distinct CDR3 sequences detected, 14% to 15% appear once; the ten largest clones hold about 8%. Time point of the sample: newly diagnosed GD, antithyroid drugs for less than 3 months. Isolated PBMC RNA provided the starting material for the TCR library. Patient provenance is recorded as an endocrinology department in Xi'an, China. Overall study findings and caveats: Thyroid tissue was not sampled; only peripheral blood was.

This sample also belongs to another study, concerning T cells in Graves' hyperthyroidism and ophthalmopathy. From that study: Most thyroid clonotypes expanded above 0.001 were also detected in blood.

The receptor's source is a woman aged 40 to 50 with Graves disease. The sequencing here drew on peripheral blood mononuclear cells (PBMCs), taken at new diagnosis, from a patient treated with antithyroid drugs.

CDR3 in amino acids: CASSAGAGAGNQPQHF. The CDR3 DNA is TGTGCCAGCAGCGCCGGAGCAGGGGCAGGCAATCAGCCCCAGCATTTT. This rearrangement joins TRBV9 to TRBJ1-5, with D possibly matching TRBD1 (6 bases). V was shortened by 3 bases and J by 2 bases, with 15 bases between the two germline ends. Germline values: CDR1 SGDLS, CDR2 YYNGEE. This CDR3 contains 16 residues.